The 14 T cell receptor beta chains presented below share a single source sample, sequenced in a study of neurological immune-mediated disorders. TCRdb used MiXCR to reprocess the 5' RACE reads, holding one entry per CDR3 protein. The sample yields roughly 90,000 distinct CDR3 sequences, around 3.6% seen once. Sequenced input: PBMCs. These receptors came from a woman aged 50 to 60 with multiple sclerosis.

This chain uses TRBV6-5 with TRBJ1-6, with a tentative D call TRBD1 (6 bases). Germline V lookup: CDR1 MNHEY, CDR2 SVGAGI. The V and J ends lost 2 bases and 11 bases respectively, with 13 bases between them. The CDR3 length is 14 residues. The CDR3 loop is CASSYDRNKTPLHF. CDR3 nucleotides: TGTGCCAGCAGTTACGACAGGAACAAAACACCCCTCCACTTT.

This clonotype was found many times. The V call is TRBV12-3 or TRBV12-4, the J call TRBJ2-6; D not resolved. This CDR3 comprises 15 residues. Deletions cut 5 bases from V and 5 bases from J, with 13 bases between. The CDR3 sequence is CASSTTGIWANVLTF. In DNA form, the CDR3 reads TGTGCCAGCAGTACGACTGGCATCTGGGCCAACGTCCTGACTTTC.

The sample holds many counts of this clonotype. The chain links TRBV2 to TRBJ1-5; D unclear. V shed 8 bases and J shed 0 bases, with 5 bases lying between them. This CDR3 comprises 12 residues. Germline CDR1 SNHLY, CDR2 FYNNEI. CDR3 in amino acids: CASGYSNQPQHF. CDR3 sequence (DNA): TGTGCCAGCGGGTATAGCAATCAGCCCCAGCATTTT.

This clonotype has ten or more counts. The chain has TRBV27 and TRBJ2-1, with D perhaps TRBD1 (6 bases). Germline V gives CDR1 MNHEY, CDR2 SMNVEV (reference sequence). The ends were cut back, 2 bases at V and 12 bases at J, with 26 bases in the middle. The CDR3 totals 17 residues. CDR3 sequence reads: CASSLSGEQARGIRQFF. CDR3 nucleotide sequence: TGTGCCAGCAGTTTAAGTGGGGAGCAAGCTAGGGGGATACGGCAGTTCTTC.

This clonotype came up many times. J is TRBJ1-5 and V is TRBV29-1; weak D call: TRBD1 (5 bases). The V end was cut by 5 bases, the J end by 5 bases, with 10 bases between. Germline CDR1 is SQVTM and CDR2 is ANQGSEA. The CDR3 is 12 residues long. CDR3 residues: CSVRTGHQPQHF. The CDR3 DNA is TGCAGCGTTCGTACGGGGCATCAGCCCCAGCATTTT.

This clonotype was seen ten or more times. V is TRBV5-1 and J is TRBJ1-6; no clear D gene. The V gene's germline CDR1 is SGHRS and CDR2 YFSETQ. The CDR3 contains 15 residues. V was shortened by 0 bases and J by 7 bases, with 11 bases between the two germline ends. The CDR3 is CASSLEGRPNSPLHF. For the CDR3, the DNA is TGCGCCAGCAGCTTGGAAGGAAGACCGAATTCACCCCTCCACTTT.

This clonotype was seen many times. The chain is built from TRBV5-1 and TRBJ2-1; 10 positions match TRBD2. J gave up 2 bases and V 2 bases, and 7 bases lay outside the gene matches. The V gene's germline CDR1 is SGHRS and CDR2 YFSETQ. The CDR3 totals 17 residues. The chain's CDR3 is CASSFGLAGDTYNEQFF. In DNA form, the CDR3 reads TGCGCCAGCAGCTTTGGGCTAGCGGGGGATACCTACAATGAGCAGTTCTTC.

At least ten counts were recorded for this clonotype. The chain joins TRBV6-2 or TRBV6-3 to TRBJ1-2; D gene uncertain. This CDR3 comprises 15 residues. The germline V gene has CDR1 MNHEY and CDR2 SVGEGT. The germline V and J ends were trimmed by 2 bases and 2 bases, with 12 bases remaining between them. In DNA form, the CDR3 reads TGTGCCAGCAGTTACCCGAGGACGGAGAACTATGGCTACACCTTC. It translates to CASSYPRTENYGYTF.

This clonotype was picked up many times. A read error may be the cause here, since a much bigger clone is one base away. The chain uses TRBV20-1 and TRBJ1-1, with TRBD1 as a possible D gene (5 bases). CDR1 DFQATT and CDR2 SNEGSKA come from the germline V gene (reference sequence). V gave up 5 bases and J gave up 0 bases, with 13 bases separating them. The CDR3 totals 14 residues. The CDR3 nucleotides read TGCAGTGCTGATAGACAGATAATGAACACTGAAGCTTTCTTT. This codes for CSADRQIMNTEAFF.

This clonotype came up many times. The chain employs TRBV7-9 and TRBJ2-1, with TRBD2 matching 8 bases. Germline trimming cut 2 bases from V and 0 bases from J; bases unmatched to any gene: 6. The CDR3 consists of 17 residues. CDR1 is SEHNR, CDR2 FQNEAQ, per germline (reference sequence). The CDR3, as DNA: TGTGCCAGCAGCTTACCAAAGCGGGGGAGCTCCTACAATGAGCAGTTCTTC. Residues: CASSLPKRGSSYNEQFF. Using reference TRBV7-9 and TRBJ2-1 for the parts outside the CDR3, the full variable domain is DTGVSQNPRHKITKRGQNVTFRCDPISEHNRLYWYRQTLGQGPEFLTYFQNEAQLEKSRLLSDRFSAERPKGSFSTLEIQRTEQGDSAMYLCASSLPKRGSSYNEQFFGPGTRLTVL.

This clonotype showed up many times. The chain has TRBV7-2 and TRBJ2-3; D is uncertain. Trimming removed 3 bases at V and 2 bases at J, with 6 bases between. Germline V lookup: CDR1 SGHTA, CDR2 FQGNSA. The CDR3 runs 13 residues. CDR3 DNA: TGTGCCAGCAGCTTCGTAAACACAGATACGCAGTATTTT. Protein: CASSFVNTDTQYF. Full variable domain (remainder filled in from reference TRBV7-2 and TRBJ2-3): GAGVSQSPSNKVTEKGKDVELRCDPISGHTALYWYRQSLGQGLEFLIYFQGNSAPDKSGLPSDRFSAERTGGSVSTLTIQRTQQEDSAVYLCASSFVNTDTQYFGPGTRLTVL.

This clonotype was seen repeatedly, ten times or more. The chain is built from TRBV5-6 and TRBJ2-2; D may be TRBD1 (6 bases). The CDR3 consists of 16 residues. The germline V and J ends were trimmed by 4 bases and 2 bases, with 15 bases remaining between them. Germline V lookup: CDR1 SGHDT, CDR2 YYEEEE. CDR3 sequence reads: CASSPPGTHNTGELFF. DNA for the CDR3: TGTGCCAGCAGCCCCCCCGGGACACACAACACCGGGGAGCTGTTTTTT.

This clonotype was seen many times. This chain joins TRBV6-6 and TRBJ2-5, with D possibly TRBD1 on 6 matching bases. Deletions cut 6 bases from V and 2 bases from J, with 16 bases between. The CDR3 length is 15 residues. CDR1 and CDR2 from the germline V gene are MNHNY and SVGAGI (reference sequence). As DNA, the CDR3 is TGTGCCAGCAGACGAGGGGACACACTTCAAGAGACCCAGTACTTC. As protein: CASRRGDTLQETQYF.

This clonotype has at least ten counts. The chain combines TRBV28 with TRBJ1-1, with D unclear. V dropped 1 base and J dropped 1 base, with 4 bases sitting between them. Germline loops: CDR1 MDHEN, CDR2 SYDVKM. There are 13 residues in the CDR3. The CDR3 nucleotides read TGTGCCAGCAGTTTATCCCGGAACACTGAAGCTTTCTTT. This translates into CASSLSRNTEAFF.